The clone carrying this T cell receptor beta chain was seen many times. Its specificity is not known. Where ophthalmopathy was present, donors had moderate-to-severe activity, CAS ≥3, NOSPECS ≥4 and duration under 3 months. The diagnosis was founded upon clinical symptoms, serum thyroxine, TRAb, thyroid ultrasound and orbital computed tomography. Investigators amplified TCR beta CDR3 regions from RNA transcripts. An initial RT-PCR round employing HTBI primers preceded a second-round multiplex PCR. TCRdb ran MiXCR on the multiplex PCR reads and lists one entry per CDR3 protein. The table has roughly 160,000 distinct CDR3 sequences, around two fifths seen once; the top ten hold roughly 9%. The data stem from a study of Graves' ophthalmopathy and Graves' hyperthyroidism. Study in general: Peripheral blood was collected at initial diagnosis, before any treatment.

General observations from the study: Blood contained most expanded thyroid clonotypes exceeding 0.001 frequency.

This clonotype was obtained from a man aged 30-40 years with Graves' ophthalmopathy. The sequencing sample was made of peripheral blood.

The CDR3: CASSPGGTEVGEQYF. Written as DNA, the CDR3 is TGCGCCAGCAGCCCCGGCGGGACAGAGGTCGGCGAGCAGTACTTC. The genes are TRBV5-1 and TRBJ2-7; TRBD1 might be the D (7 bases). Germline V gene data show CDR1 as SGHRS and CDR2 as YFSETQ. The CDR3 sequence is 15 residues long. Trimming took off 4 bases at V and 6 bases at J, with 20 bases between the two ends.